The sequence of this TCR beta chain was determined in a study of blood T cell repertoires in COVID-19. In the study overall: Samples representing acute and convalescent COVID-19 were sourced from the United States, Italy and Spain.

The junction had 6 bases not matched to a gene; V was cut back by 5 bases and J by 2 bases. This CDR3 is built from 14 residues. Per the germline V gene, CDR1 is LGHNT and CDR2 is FRNRAP. This study enrolled people aged 18 to 89 from about 24 US geographic areas. Recovered status in Cohort 3 required two negative PCRs, clearance, or symptom resolution. Original data processing: The assay estimated nucleated cells by amplifying reference gene primers. Profiling relied on immunoSEQ multiplex PCR, and the TCRdb table lists in-frame clones only, not all of them. V and J calls and clone size follow that table, whereas D and trimming were derived from the DNA. Of 310,000 or so clones in the sample, approximately 90% were seen once.

Sequenced: PBMCs or T cells enriched from blood (not recorded which). This receptor was obtained from a woman in her thirties who had recovered from COVID-19. The chain joins TRBV12-5 to TRBJ2-7, with 7 bases lining up with TRBD1. CDR3 sequence (DNA): TGTGCTAGTGGTCCTGGGACAGATACCTACGAGCAGTACTTC. Its protein product is CASGPGTDTYEQYF. The full variable domain, in which reference TRBV12-5 and TRBJ2-7 provide the parts outside the CDR3, is DARVTQTPRHKVTEMGQEVTMRCQPILGHNTVFWYRQTMMQGLELLAYFRNRAPLDDSGMPKDRFSAEMPDATLATLKIQPSEPRDSAVYFCASGPGTDTYEQYFGPGTRLTVT.